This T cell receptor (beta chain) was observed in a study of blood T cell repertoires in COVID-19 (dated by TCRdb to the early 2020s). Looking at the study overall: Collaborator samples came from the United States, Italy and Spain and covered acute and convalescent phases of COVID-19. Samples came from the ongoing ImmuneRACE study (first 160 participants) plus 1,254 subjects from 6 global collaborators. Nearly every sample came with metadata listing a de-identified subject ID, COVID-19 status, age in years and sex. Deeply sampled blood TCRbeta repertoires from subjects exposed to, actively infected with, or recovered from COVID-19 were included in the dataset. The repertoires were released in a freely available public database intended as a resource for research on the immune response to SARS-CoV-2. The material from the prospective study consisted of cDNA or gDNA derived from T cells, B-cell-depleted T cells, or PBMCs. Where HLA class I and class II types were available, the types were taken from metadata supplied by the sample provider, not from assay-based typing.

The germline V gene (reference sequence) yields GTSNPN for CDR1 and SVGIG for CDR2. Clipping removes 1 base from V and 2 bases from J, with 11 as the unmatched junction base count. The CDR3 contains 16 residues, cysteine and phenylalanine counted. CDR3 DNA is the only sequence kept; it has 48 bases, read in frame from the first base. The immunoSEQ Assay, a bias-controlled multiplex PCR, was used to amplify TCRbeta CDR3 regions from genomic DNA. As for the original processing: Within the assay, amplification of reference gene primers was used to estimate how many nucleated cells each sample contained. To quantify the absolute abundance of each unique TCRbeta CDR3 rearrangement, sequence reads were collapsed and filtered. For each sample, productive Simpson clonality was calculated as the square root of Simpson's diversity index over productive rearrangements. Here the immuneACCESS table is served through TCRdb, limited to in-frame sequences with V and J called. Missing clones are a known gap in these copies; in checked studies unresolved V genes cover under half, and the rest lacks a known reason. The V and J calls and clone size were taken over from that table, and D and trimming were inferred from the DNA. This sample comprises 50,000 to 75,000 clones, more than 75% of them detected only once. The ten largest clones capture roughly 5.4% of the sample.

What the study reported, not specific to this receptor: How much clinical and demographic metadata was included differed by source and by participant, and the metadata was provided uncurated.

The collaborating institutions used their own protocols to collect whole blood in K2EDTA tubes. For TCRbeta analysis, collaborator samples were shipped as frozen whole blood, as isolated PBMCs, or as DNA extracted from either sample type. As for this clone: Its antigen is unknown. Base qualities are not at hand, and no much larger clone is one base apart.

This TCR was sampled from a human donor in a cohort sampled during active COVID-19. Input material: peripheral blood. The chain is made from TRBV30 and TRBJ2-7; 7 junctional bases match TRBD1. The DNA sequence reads TGTGCCTGGAGTGAAAGGGTGGGGACAGACCCCTACGAGCAGTACTTC. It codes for CAWSERVGTDPYEQYF.